The next 3 T cell receptor beta chains were all read from a single sample in a study of blood T cells in healthy people across ages. A J-beta primer mix and a sample-barcoded 5' primer were used in a second PCR of roughly 6 to 12 cycles. TCRdb used MiXCR to reprocess the 5' RACE reads, holding one entry per CDR3 protein. The sample carries approximately 1.5 million distinct CDR3 sequences, roughly two fifths recorded once. The sequenced material came from blood. The source is a woman aged 18-29 years in good health.

In this sample, this clonotype turned up once. V usage is TRBV29-1 and J usage is TRBJ1-1; 11 bases map to TRBD1. The CDR3 is 12 residues long. J lost 4 bases, V lost 7 bases, and 2 bases had no gene match. Germline-derived CDR1 and CDR2 are SQVTM and ANQGSEA. The CDR3 bases are TGCAGCGGGACAGGGGGCGGCACTGAAGCTTTCTTT. Residues: CSGTGGGTEAFF.

The rearrangement links TRBV20-1 to TRBJ1-2, with D unclear. V lost 3 bases and J 5 bases, leaving 16 bases between the germline ends. This CDR3 comprises 14 residues. Germline V CDR1 and CDR2: DFQATT, SNEGSKA (reference sequence). The CDR3 here is CSASKQLLSYGYTF. In DNA, the CDR3 is TGCAGTGCTAGTAAACAGCTATTATCTTATGGCTACACCTTC.

This chain links TRBV20-1 with TRBJ2-7; D gene ambiguous. V was clipped by 0 bases and J by 3 bases, with 15 bases between them. The CDR3 length is 15 residues. Germline V gene lookup returns CDR1 DFQATT and CDR2 SNEGSKA (reference sequence). The CDR3 loop reads CSARDRAGRRYEQYF. As DNA, the CDR3 is TGCAGTGCTAGAGATCGGGCAGGACGACGCTACGAGCAGTACTTC.